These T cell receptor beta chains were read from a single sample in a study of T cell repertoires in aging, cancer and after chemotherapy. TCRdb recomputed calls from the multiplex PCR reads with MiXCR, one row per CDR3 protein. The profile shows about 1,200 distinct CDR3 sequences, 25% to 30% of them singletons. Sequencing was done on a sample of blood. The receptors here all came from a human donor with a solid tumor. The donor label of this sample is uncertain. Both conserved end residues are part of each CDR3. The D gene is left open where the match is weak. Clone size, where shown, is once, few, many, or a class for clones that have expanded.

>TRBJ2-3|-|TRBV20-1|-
TGCAGTGCTAGTAAAGGGGTAGATACGCAGTATTTT
CSASKGVDTQYF
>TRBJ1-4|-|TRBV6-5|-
TGTGCCAGCGCGGACGGCAGGCTTAATAAAAAACTGTTTTTT
CASADGRLNKKLFF
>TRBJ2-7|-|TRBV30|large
TGTGCCTGGAGTGTACGGTCAGGAAGCGAGCAGTACTTC
CAWSVRSGSEQYF
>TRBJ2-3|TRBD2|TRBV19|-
TGTGCCAGTAGTATTGGCGGGAGGGCCACAGATACGCAGTATTTT
CASSIGGRATDTQYF
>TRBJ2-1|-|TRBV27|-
TGTGCCAGCAGTACCCCCGGGGCCGTCAATGAGCAGTTCTTC
CASSTPGAVNEQFF
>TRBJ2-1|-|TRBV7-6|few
TGTGCCAGCAGCACCCAGGCACCAAGGACACACAATGAGCAGTTCTTC
CASSTQAPRTHNEQFF
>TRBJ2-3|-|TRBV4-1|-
TGCGCCAGCAGCCCCGCAGCCGACTCTTCTAAGTATTTT
CASSPAADSSKYF
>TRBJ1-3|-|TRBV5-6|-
TGTGCCAGCAGCACAGGCGTGATTTCTGGAAACACCATATATTTT
CASSTGVISGNTIYF
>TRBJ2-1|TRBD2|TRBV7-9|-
TGTGCCAGCAGCCCGGGACTAGCTAGCGATGAGCAGTTCTTC
CASSPGLASDEQFF
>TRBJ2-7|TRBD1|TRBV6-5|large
TGTGCCAGCAGTGCCCATCTTGGACAGGGGGGGCAGCAGTACTTC
CASSAHLGQGGQQYF
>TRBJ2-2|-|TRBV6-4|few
TGTGCCAGCAGAACGACAGCAAACACCGGGGAGCTGTTTTTT
CASRTTANTGELFF
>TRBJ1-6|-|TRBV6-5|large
TGTGCCAGCAGTTACTCTGTCGGGGGGAATTCACCCCTCCACTTT
CASSYSVGGNSPLHF
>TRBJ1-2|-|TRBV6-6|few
TGTGCCAGCACGAAGGGGCAGGGCCAGCTGTTCTGGGGCTACACCTTC
CASTKGQGQLFWGYTF
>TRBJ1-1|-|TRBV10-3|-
TGTGCCATCAGTGAGGGTCGGGCGCGCACTGAAGCTTTCTTT
CAISEGRARTEAFF
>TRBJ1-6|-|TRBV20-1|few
TGCAGTGCTAGTGAAGACTATAATTCACCCCTCCACTTT
CSASEDYNSPLHF
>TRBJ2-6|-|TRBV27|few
TGTGCCAGCACCCTCTCTGGGGCCAACGTCCTGACTTTC
CASTLSGANVLTF
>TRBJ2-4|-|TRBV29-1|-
TGCAGCGCCATGATCGACAGGTTGAGGTACTTC
CSAMIDRLRYF
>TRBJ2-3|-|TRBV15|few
TGTGCCACCAGCAGAGATCTAGCGACCGTGGATACGCAGTATTTT
CATSRDLATVDTQYF
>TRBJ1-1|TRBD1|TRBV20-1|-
TGCAGTGCTTCTACCCCAGGGGGTAGCACTGAAGCTTTCTTT
CSASTPGGSTEAFF
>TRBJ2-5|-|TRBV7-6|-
TGTGCCAGCAGCTCCTCCCCCAGATATGGCAGGGGGGTCGGGGAGACCCAGTACTTC
CASSSSPRYGRGVGETQYF
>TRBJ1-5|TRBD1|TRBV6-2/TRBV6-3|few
TGTGCCAGCAGCCTCACCGGGACAGGGGGCTGGCAGCCCCAGCATTTT
CASSLTGTGGWQPQHF
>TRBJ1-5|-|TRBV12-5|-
TGTGCTAGTGGTTTGGAGGATCAGCCCCAGCATTTT
CASGLEDQPQHF
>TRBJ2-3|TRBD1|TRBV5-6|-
TGTGCCAGCAGCGAAAGTCCGGGACAGAGGTCGGTAGATACGCAGTATTTT
CASSESPGQRSVDTQYF
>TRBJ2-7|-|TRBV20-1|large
TGCAGTGCTATTAGTGAGAACGAGCAGTACTTC
CSAISENEQYF
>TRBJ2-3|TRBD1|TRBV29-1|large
TGCAGCGAAAACAGGGGGACGGATACGCAGTATTTT
CSENRGTDTQYF
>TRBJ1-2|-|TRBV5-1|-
TGCGCCAGCAGCTTGGACACTAGGGACTATGGCTACACCTTC
CASSLDTRDYGYTF
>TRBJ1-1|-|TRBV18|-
TGTGCCAGCTCACCTCGCCCCCGACAGAACACTGAAGCTTTCTTT
CASSPRPRQNTEAFF
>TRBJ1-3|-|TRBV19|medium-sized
TGTGCCAGTAGTACAACGATGGACACCATATATTTT
CASSTTMDTIYF
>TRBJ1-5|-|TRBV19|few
TGTGCCAGTAAGACAGTCTTCAGCCAGCCCCAGCATTTT
CASKTVFSQPQHF
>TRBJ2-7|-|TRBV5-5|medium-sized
TGTGCCAGCAGCTTGGTTCAGGGAACCTACGAGCAGTACTTC
CASSLVQGTYEQYF
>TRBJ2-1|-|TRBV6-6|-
TGTGCCAGCAGCCAACATGAAGCGGGTAATGAGCAGTTCTTC
CASSQHEAGNEQFF
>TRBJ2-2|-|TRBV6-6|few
TGTGCCAGCAGCCCCCGGGCCCCGGGGACCGGGGAGCTGTTTTTT
CASSPRAPGTGELFF
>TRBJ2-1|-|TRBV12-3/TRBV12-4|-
TGTGCCAGCAGTTTGAGCCCATACAATGAGCAGTTCTTC
CASSLSPYNEQFF
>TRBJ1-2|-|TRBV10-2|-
TGCGCCAGCAGTGAGTCGGGTGGGCCCTATGGCTACACCTTC
CASSESGGPYGYTF
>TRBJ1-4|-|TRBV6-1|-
TGTGCCAGCAGTGAGGACAGAAATGAAAAACTGTTTTTT
CASSEDRNEKLFF
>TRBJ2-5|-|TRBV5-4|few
TGTGCCAGTTCGGAGTCCCCCTTTACGACCCAGTACTTC
CASSESPFTTQYF
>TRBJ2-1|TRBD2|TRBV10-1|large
TGCGCCAGCAGTGAGTCAAGGGGACTAGCTAAGTACAATGAGCAGTTCTTC
CASSESRGLAKYNEQFF
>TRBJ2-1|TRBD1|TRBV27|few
TGTGCCAGCAGTTTATGGACAGGGCATTGGAATGAGCAGTTCTTC
CASSLWTGHWNEQFF